A single sample is the source of the 12 T cell receptor beta chains below, sequenced in a study of OX40 agonist ivuxolimab in advanced cancers. Here immunoSEQ multiplex PCR was the method, and the copy in TCRdb shows in-frame clones only, minus some. The profile covers over 85,000 clones, with 85% to 95% appearing a single time and about 0.27% taken by the ten largest. The source was CD4+ or CD8+ T cells sorted from blood, collected in a trial of the OX40 agonist ivuxolimab. Receptors were obtained from an adult with an advanced solid tumor such as melanoma, head and neck, liver or kidney cancer.

This clone was detected once. The chain uses TRBV28 and TRBJ2-5; unclear D gene. The germline V gene has CDR1 MDHEN and CDR2 SYDVKM. V lost 10 bases and J 1 base, leaving 22 bases between the germline ends. There are 16 residues in the CDR3. DNA for the CDR3: TGTGCCACCCGGACGCTTAGTTATTATTCCCAAGAGACCCAGTACTTC. Protein product: CATRTLSYYSQETQYF.

CDR3 nucleotide sequence: TGCGCCAGCAGCTTGGACTACGAGCAGTACTTC. This translates into CASSLDYEQYF. V usage is TRBV5-1 and J usage is TRBJ2-7; no clear D. The germline gives CDR1 SGHRS, CDR2 YFSETQ. This CDR3 spans 11 amino acids. With 0 bases removed from V and 3 bases from J, the gap between germline ends came to 1 base.

The rearrangement links TRBV6-6 to TRBJ1-5; D not resolved. The CDR3 runs 14 residues. Germline V gives CDR1 MNHNY, CDR2 SVGAGI (reference sequence). The V end was cut by 0 bases, the J end by 9 bases, with 12 bases between. The CDR3 protein is CASSYSADPVPQHF. The DNA for the CDR3 is TGTGCCAGCAGTTACTCGGCAGACCCGGTGCCCCAGCATTTT.

The chain uses TRBV4-1 and TRBJ2-1; 8 nucleotides align to TRBD2. V dropped 1 base and J dropped 2; count of bases not matched to a gene: 7. Germline V gene lookup returns CDR1 MGHRA and CDR2 YSYEKL. The CDR3 loop spans 17 amino acids. The CDR3 protein is CASSQVSAGGAYNEQFF. The DNA for the CDR3 is TGCGCCAGCAGCCAAGTTTCGGCGGGAGGCGCCTACAATGAGCAGTTCTTC.

The chain has TRBV15 and TRBJ1-3, with D perhaps matching TRBD1 (5 bases). The CDR3 runs 15 residues. The germline V and J ends were trimmed by 1 base and 2 bases, with 9 bases remaining between them. Germline values: CDR1 LNHNV, CDR2 YYDKDF (reference sequence). CDR3 bases: TGTGCCACCAGCAGAGCCTTACAGGCTGGAAACACCATATATTTT. Its protein product is CATSRALQAGNTIYF. Full variable domain (remainder filled in from reference TRBV15 and TRBJ1-3): DAMVIQNPRYQVTQFGKPVTLSCSQTLNHNVMYWYQQKSSQAPKLLFHYYDKDFNNEADTPDNFQSRRPNTSFCFLDIRSPGLGDTAMYLCATSRALQAGNTIYFGEGSWLTVV.

This clone came up a few times. V and J are TRBV28 and TRBJ1-2; 7 positions agree with TRBD1. CDR3 length: 14 residues. The germline V gene encodes CDR1 MDHEN and CDR2 SYDVKM. The junction had 6 bases not matched to a gene; V was cut back by 4 bases and J by 4 bases. The CDR3 protein is CASSSTGQSYGYTF. CDR3 nucleotides: TGTGCCAGCAGTTCGACGGGACAGAGCTATGGCTACACCTTC.

This clone was recorded once. The CDR3 bases are TGTGCCAGCAGTTCGACAGGGAGCGGCAATCAGCCCCAGCATTTT. It codes for CASSSTGSGNQPQHF. V and J are TRBV28 and TRBJ1-5; 7 bases map to TRBD1. This CDR3 is 15 amino acids long. After removal of 4 bases from V and 2 bases from J, the junction contained 5 bases not matched to a gene. The germline V gene encodes CDR1 MDHEN and CDR2 SYDVKM.

V usage is TRBV19 and J usage is TRBJ2-3; a possible D gene is TRBD1 (7 bases). Germline V gene lookup returns CDR1 LNHDA and CDR2 SQIVND (reference sequence). The CDR3 has 15 amino acids. The germline V and J ends were trimmed by 6 bases and 4 bases, with 17 bases remaining between them. The CDR3 DNA reads TGTGCCAGTAGGGCCAGGGGGGCTGTGGCAGATACGCAGTATTTT. Its protein is CASRARGAVADTQYF.

The CDR3 DNA reads TGTGCCAGCAGTATGTACCGGGACAGGGGGTCGGGCAATCAGCCCCAGCATTTT. It specifies CASSMYRDRGSGNQPQHF. This chain connects TRBV27 to TRBJ1-5; 11 nucleotides agree with TRBD1. The CDR3 spans 18 residues. The V and J ends lost 5 bases and 2 bases, in that order; junction bases with no gene match: 11. Germline V gene sequence: CDR1 MNHEY, CDR2 SMNVEV (reference sequence).

This clone was recorded a few times. The CDR3 sequence is CASRTAGERYEQYF. CDR3 coding DNA: TGTGCCAGCAGAACCGCAGGGGAGCGCTACGAGCAGTACTTC. The chain joins TRBV6-5 to TRBJ2-7; D might be TRBD1 (6 bases). CDR3 length: 14 residues. With 6 bases removed from V and 3 bases from J, the gap between germline ends came to 15 bases. The germline gives CDR1 MNHEY, CDR2 SVGAGI.

The rearrangement uses TRBV7-3 and TRBJ1-1, with D perhaps matching TRBD1 (5 bases). CDR3 length equals 13 residues. Trimming left V 5 bases short and J 5 bases short, with 12 bases between. The germline gives CDR1 SGHTA, CDR2 FQGTGA. CDR3 bases: TGTGCCAGCAGCCCGGGGCAAGGGACTGAAGCTTTCTTT. This translates into CASSPGQGTEAFF.

The chain carries TRBV5-1 and TRBJ1-3; no reliable D call. V lost 0 bases and J lost 0, with 4 bases in between. CDR1 and CDR2 (germline): SGHRS, YFSETQ. The CDR3 is 14 amino acids. The CDR3 coding sequence is TGCGCCAGCAGCTTGGATTACTCTGGAAACACCATATATTTT. Translated, it gives CASSLDYSGNTIYF.